The 19 T cell receptor beta chains below all came from one sample that was sequenced in a study of cytomegalovirus exposure and HLA in healthy donors. PCR used 60 Vbeta primers and 13 Jbeta primers. Sequencing was performed with immunoSEQ multiplex PCR; in TCRdb, only in-frame clones are kept and a portion is missing. The table includes 120,000 to 150,000 clones, 73% detected once. What was sequenced was PBMCs. These TCRs come from a woman aged 18 to 35 in good health and CMV-seronegative.

This clone came up a few times. The V call is TRBV11-3, the J call TRBJ2-2, with 10 bases that match TRBD2. The CDR3 contains 15 residues. Looked up from germline, CDR1 is SGHNT and CDR2 is YENEEA. V shed 3 bases, J shed 6 bases, and the junction held 4 bases outside the gene matches. CDR3 in amino acids: CASSFRAGGPGELFF. The CDR3 coding sequence is TGTGCCAGCAGCTTCCGAGCGGGGGGGCCCGGGGAGCTGTTTTTT.

This clone was seen just once. The V and J genes are TRBV5-4 and TRBJ2-7; 10 positions agree with TRBD1. Germline V CDR1 and CDR2: SGHNT, YYREEE (reference sequence). The CDR3 loop spans 15 amino acids. The V and J ends lost 4 bases and 4 bases, in that order; junction bases with no gene match: 8. Here the CDR3 reads CASSRDRGRAYEQYF. CDR3 nucleotide sequence: TGTGCCAGCAGCCGGGACAGGGGAAGGGCATACGAGCAGTACTTC.

The chain employs TRBV19 and TRBJ2-1, with D perhaps TRBD2 (5 bases). Germline V CDR1 and CDR2: LNHDA, SQIVND (reference sequence). Trimming left V 6 bases short and J 2 bases short, with 14 bases between. The CDR3 is 15 amino acids. The CDR3 DNA follows: TGTGCCAGTAGCCCGGGGAGAGGTGCCTACAATGAGCAGTTCTTC. This gives the protein CASSPGRGAYNEQFF.

This chain uses TRBV4-3 with TRBJ2-2; D uncertain. CDR3 length equals 15 residues. Trimming shortened V by 4 bases and J by 6 bases, and 15 bases separated the two germline ends. The germline V gene encodes CDR1 LGHNA and CDR2 YSLEER. DNA of the CDR3: TGCGCCAGCAGCCCTAGACCGTACGATCCCGGGGAGCTGTTTTTT. Translated: CASSPRPYDPGELFF.

This chain links TRBV6-4 with TRBJ2-3, with 9 bases lining up with TRBD2. The ends lost 0 bases at V and 0 bases at J; junction bases unmatched: 1. The CDR3 spans 16 residues. Per germline, CDR1 MRHNA and CDR2 SNTAGT. CDR3 DNA sequence: TGTGCCAGCAGTGACTCAGCGGGGGGTAGCACAGATACGCAGTATTTT. This sequence encodes CASSDSAGGSTDTQYF.

The chain has TRBV5-1 and TRBJ2-7; 7 positions match TRBD1. Germline V gene sequence: CDR1 SGHRS, CDR2 YFSETQ. The CDR3 is 15 amino acids. After removal of 4 bases from V and 2 bases from J, the junction contained 9 bases not matched to a gene. The CDR3: CASSQGDSRTYEQYF. In nucleotides, the CDR3 is TGCGCCAGCAGCCAGGGGGACAGCCGTACCTACGAGCAGTACTTC.

This chain connects TRBV28 to TRBJ2-7; 10 bases are a match to TRBD2. CDR3 length: 14 amino acids. In germline, CDR1 is MDHEN, CDR2 SYDVKM. The trim removed 10 bases at V and 0 bases at J, leaving 6 bases unmatched. DNA of the CDR3: TGTGCCACCTATAGCGGGGGGCGCTCCTACGAGCAGTACTTC. Its translation is CATYSGGRSYEQYF. Looking up the rest from reference TRBV28 and TRBJ2-7 gives the full variable domain: DVKVTQSSRYLVKRTGEKVFLECVQDMDHENMFWYRQDPGLGLRLIYFSYDVKMKEKGDIPEGYSVSREKKERFSLILESASTNQTSMYLCATYSGGRSYEQYFGPGTRLTVT.

This clone turned up a few times. The chain has TRBV6-5 and TRBJ2-7, with 7 bases fitting TRBD1. Germline values: CDR1 MNHEY, CDR2 SVGAGI. V shed 0 bases, J shed 3 bases, and the junction held 5 bases outside the gene matches. The CDR3 totals 15 residues. CDR3 amino acids: CASSYSGTEVYEQYF. The DNA of the CDR3 is TGTGCCAGCAGTTACTCCGGGACAGAAGTCTACGAGCAGTACTTC.

CDR3 in DNA: TGTGCCAGCAGCCGAGTTAATGTGGGGGTGGGGGGGACCCAGTACTTC. Residues: CASSRVNVGVGGTQYF. The V and J genes are TRBV11-3 and TRBJ2-5; tentatively, D is TRBD2 (6 bases). This CDR3 spans 16 amino acids. V lost 5 bases to trimming and J lost 7 bases, with 23 bases between them. CDR1 is SGHNT, CDR2 YENEEA, per germline.

The CDR3 loop is CASSVASQGPYGYTF. The CDR3 nucleotides are TGTGCCAGCAGCGTAGCTTCACAGGGTCCCTATGGCTACACCTTC. This rearrangement joins TRBV9 to TRBJ1-2; D perhaps matches TRBD1 (6 bases). V lost 0 bases and J 4 bases, leaving 13 bases between the germline ends. Germline CDR1 reads SGDLS; CDR2 reads YYNGEE. The CDR3 covers 15 residues. Full variable domain (rest looked up from reference TRBV9 and TRBJ1-2): DSGVTQTPKHLITATGQRVTLRCSPRSGDLSVYWYQQSLDQGLQFLIQYYNGEERAKGNILERFSAQQFPDLHSELNLSSLELGDSALYFCASSVASQGPYGYTFGSGTRLTVV.

The V and J genes are TRBV9 and TRBJ1-1; TRBD1 matches at 8 bases. V gave up 3 bases and J gave up 3 bases; unmatched junction bases: 7. CDR3 length equals 15 residues. Germline V gene data show CDR1 as SGDLS and CDR2 as YYNGEE. Here the CDR3 DNA reads TGTGCCAGCAGCGGATTACAGGGGGGGGACACTGAAGCTTTCTTT. As protein: CASSGLQGGDTEAFF.

This chain uses TRBV7-2 with TRBJ2-7; D gene uncertain. The CDR3 contains 13 residues. Looked up from germline, CDR1 is SGHTA and CDR2 is FQGNSA. V gave up 2 bases and J gave up 2 bases, with 7 bases separating them. CDR3 nucleotides: TGTGCCAGCAGCTTAAGCGCCGCCTACGAGCAGTACGTC. Its translation is CASSLSAAYEQYV.

This clone was observed a few times. The chain employs TRBV6-1 and TRBJ2-4; 9 bases line up with TRBD2. Germline CDR1 reads MNHNS; CDR2 reads SASEGT. Trimming removed 1 base from V and 9 bases from J; junction bases left unmatched: 7. The CDR3 extends over 15 amino acids. The CDR3 nucleotides are TGTGCCAGCAGTGAAGTAATAGCGGGAGCAACCATTCAGTACTTC. It specifies CASSEVIAGATIQYF.

This clone occurred a few times. This chain links TRBV18 with TRBJ2-7; 7 positions match TRBD1. The CDR3 is made up of 15 amino acids. CDR1 and CDR2 from the germline V gene are KGHSH and LQKENI. V lost 6 bases and J lost 5; bases outside the gene matches: 13. CDR3: CASSQGIQGRNEQYV. Here the CDR3 DNA reads TGTGCCAGCTCCCAAGGGATACAGGGGAGAAACGAGCAGTACGTC.

The rearrangement uses TRBV6-5 and TRBJ1-1; D perhaps matches TRBD1 (5 bases). The CDR3 spans 13 residues. Trimming cost V 0 bases and J 7 bases, with 9 bases left between them. From germline, CDR1 is MNHEY and CDR2 SVGAGI. CDR3 loop: CASSYSWGGEAFF. The DNA of the CDR3 is TGTGCCAGCAGTTACTCTTGGGGCGGTGAAGCTTTCTTT.

The V and J genes are TRBV25-1 and TRBJ2-6, with TRBD2 as a possible D gene (6 bases). Trimming removed 5 bases at V and 4 bases at J, with 18 bases between. The CDR3 consists of 17 residues. Germline V gene sequence: CDR1 MGHDK, CDR2 SYGVNS. The CDR3 here is CASSPQLGGSGANVLTF. The CDR3 DNA reads as TGTGCCAGCAGTCCCCAACTTGGGGGGTCAGGGGCCAACGTCCTGACTTTC. The complete variable domain, with remaining parts taken from reference TRBV25-1 and TRBJ2-6, reads EADIYQTPRYLVIGTGKKITLECSQTMGHDKMYWYQQDPGMELHLIHYSYGVNSTEKGDLSSESTVSRIRTEHFPLTLESARPSHTSQYLCASSPQLGGSGANVLTFGAGSRLTVL.

CDR3 bases: TGTGCCACCAGCGAGGGAATGAACACTGAAGCTTTCTTT. It is translated as CATSEGMNTEAFF. The chain recombines TRBV15 with TRBJ1-1; no firm D call. Germline V gene lookup returns CDR1 LNHNV and CDR2 YYDKDF (reference sequence). V lost 5 bases to trimming and J lost 0 bases, with 7 bases between them. CDR3 length: 13 amino acids.

This clone appeared a single time. The chain couples TRBV6-5 to TRBJ2-1; TRBD2 might be the D (7 bases). The CDR3 spans 13 residues. Trimming removed 8 bases from V and 0 bases from J, with 8 bases in between. The V gene's germline CDR1 is MNHEY and CDR2 SVGAGI. The CDR3 nucleotides are TGTGCCAGCGCGGGGGCCTCCTACAATGAGCAGTTCTTC. This translates into CASAGASYNEQFF.

The V and J genes are TRBV5-1 and TRBJ1-3, with D possibly being TRBD1 (5 bases). CDR1 and CDR2 (germline): SGHRS, YFSETQ. The CDR3 spans 16 residues. Trimming removed 0 bases at V and 0 bases at J, with 10 bases between. The CDR3 spells CASSLDSGASGNTIYF. DNA of the CDR3: TGCGCCAGCAGCTTGGACAGCGGGGCCTCTGGAAACACCATATATTTT.